The clone carrying this T cell receptor beta chain came up a few times. Its matching antigen is unknown. The sample comes from a study of T-cell memory formation after mild COVID-19. The germline V gene has CDR1 SGHVS and CDR2 FNYEAQ. The length of the CDR3 is 14 residues. V lost 3 bases and J 2 bases, leaving 10 bases between the germline ends. After 5'RACE with constant-segment primers, TCR alpha and TCR beta cDNA libraries carrying sample barcodes and UMIs were obtained. TCRdb re-derived calls from the 5' RACE reads in MiXCR, one entry per CDR3 protein. The table records 190,000 or so distinct CDR3 sequences, around 21% of them present only once. Study results and limitations: Contracting CD4+ clones were located mainly in CM and EM, and CD8+ clones in EMRA. The authors left the SARS-CoV-2 specificity of second-wave clones peaking on day 37 unconfirmed.

This rearrangement joins TRBV7-6 to TRBJ2-5; D call uncertain. Material: PBMCs or a T cell subset sorted from them (not recorded which). The TCR sequence derives from an adult woman who had mild COVID-19 (a few samples of this study predate the infection). Cell type and time point are not known. The CDR3 here is CASSLFAGQETQYF. The CDR3 coding sequence is TGTGCCAGCAGCTTGTTTGCCGGACAAGAGACCCAGTACTTC.